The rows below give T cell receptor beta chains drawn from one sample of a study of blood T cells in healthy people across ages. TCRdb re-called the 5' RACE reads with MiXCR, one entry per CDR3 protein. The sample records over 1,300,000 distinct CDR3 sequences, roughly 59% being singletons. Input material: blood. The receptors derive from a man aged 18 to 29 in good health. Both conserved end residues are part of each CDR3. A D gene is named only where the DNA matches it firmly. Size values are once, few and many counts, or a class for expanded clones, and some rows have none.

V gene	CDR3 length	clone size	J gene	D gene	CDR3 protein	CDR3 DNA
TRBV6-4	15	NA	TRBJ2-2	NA	CASSDGGSNTGELFF	TGTGCCAGCAGTGACGGGGGGTCGAACACCGGGGAGCTGTTTTTT
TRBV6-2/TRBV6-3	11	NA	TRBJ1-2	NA	CASSYSHGYTF	TGTGCCAGCAGTTACAGCCATGGCTACACCTTC
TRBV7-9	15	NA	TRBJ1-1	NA	CASSLSTTRGTEAFF	TGTGCCAGCAGCTTAAGTACGACCCGGGGGACTGAAGCTTTCTTT
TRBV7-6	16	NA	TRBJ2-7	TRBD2	CASSLPGGRPPFEQYF	TGTGCCAGCAGCTTACCGGGGGGGCGCCCTCCTTTCGAGCAGTACTTC
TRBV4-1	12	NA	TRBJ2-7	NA	CASSQFGEVQYF	TGCGCCAGCAGCCAATTCGGAGAGGTGCAGTACTTC
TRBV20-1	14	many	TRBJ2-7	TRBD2	CSATDGRGSYEQYF	TGCAGTGCAACCGACGGGAGGGGCTCCTACGAGCAGTACTTC
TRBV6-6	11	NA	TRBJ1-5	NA	CASRKQLPQHF	TGTGCCAGCAGGAAACAATTGCCCCAGCATTTT
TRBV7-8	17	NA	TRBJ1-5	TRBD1	CASSPRSGTGLGQPQHF	TGTGCCAGCAGCCCTCGCTCCGGGACAGGGTTGGGACAGCCCCAGCATTTT
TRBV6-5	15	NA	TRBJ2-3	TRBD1	CAGRTRDRVPDTQYF	TGTGCCGGCAGGACCCGGGACAGGGTACCAGATACGCAGTATTTT
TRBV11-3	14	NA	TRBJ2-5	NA	CASSSKALSNEQYF	TGTGCCAGCAGCTCTAAGGCACTGTCGAATGAGCAGTACTTC
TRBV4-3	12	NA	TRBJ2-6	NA	CASSPGGNVLTF	TGCGCCAGCAGCCCCGGAGGCAACGTCCTGACTTTC
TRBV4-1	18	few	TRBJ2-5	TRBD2	CASSQDPPSGGYQETQYF	TGCGCCAGCAGCCAAGATCCACCAAGCGGGGGGTACCAAGAGACCCAGTACTTC
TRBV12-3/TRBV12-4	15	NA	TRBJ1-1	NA	CASSFDGLGIAEAFF	TGTGCCAGCAGTTTTGATGGATTAGGGATTGCTGAAGCTTTCTTT
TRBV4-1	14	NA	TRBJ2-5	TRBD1	CANSPRDRQETQYF	TGCGCCAACAGCCCAAGGGACAGGCAAGAGACCCAGTACTTC
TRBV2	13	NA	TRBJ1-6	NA	CASRGVRASPLHF	TGTGCCAGCAGGGGGGTAAGGGCTTCACCCCTCCACTTT
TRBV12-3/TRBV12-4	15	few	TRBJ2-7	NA	CASSPAGYYSYEQYF	TGTGCCAGCTCCCCAGCCGGGTACTATTCCTACGAGCAGTACTTC
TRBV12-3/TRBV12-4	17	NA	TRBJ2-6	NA	CASSFKGWKLGANVLTF	TGTGCCAGCAGTTTTAAGGGATGGAAGTTAGGGGCCAACGTCCTGACTTTC
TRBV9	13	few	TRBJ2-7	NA	CASSVRANYEQYF	TGTGCCAGCAGCGTCCGGGCAAACTACGAGCAGTACTTC
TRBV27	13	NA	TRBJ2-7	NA	CASRSLGLYEQYF	TGTGCCAGCAGATCCCTGGGCCTCTACGAGCAGTACTTC
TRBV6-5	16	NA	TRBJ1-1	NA	CASSYSPGAGWTEAFF	TGTGCCAGCAGTTACTCCCCAGGGGCCGGTTGGACTGAAGCTTTCTTT
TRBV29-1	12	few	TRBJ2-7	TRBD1	CSVVKGAEEQYF	TGCAGCGTGGTAAAGGGGGCGGAGGAGCAGTACTTC
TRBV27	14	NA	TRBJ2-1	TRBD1	CAIRTGGTYNEQFF	TGTGCCATTCGGACAGGGGGGACCTACAATGAGCAGTTCTTC
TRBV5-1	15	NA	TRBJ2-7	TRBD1	CASSDARTGSVEQYF	TGCGCCAGCAGCGATGCCCGGACAGGGAGCGTCGAGCAGTACTTC
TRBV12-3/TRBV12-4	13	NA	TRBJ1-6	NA	CASSFPGAAPLHF	TGTGCCAGCAGTTTCCCAGGGGCGGCACCCCTCCACTTT
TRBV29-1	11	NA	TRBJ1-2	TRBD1	CSGGRGDGYTF	TGCAGCGGCGGCAGGGGGGATGGCTACACCTTC
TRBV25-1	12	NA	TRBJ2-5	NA	CASSGEAETQYF	TGTGCCAGCAGCGGAGAGGCGGAGACCCAGTACTTC
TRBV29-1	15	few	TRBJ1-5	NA	CSVVTGWYGDQPQHF	TGCAGCGTTGTTACGGGGTGGTACGGTGATCAGCCCCAGCATTTT
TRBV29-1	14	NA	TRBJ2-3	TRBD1	CSGNPGQGADTQYF	TGCAGCGGAAATCCGGGACAGGGGGCAGATACGCAGTATTTT
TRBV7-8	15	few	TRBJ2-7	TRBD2	CASSKPGGPSYEQYF	TGTGCCAGCAGCAAGCCGGGGGGGCCCTCCTACGAGCAGTACTTC
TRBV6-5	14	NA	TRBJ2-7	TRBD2	CASSYAGAGYEQYF	TGTGCCAGCAGTTACGCGGGAGCGGGCTACGAGCAGTACTTC
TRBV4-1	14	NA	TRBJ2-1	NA	CASSQGWGAYEQFF	TGCGCCAGCAGCCAAGGATGGGGGGCCTATGAGCAGTTCTTC
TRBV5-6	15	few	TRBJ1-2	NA	CASSLYDRLPGGYTF	TGTGCCAGCAGCTTGTATGACAGGCTGCCGGGTGGCTACACCTTC
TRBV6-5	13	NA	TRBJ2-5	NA	CASSTGFWETQYF	TGTGCCAGCAGTACGGGGTTCTGGGAGACCCAGTACTTC
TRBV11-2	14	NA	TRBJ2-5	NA	CASSFSSGVETQYF	TGTGCCAGCAGCTTCAGTTCAGGCGTGGAGACCCAGTACTTC
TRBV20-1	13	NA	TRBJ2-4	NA	CSAIGDNKNIQYF	TGCAGTGCTATCGGGGACAACAAAAACATTCAGTACTTC
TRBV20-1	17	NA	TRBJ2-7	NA	CSARDPAPRGPRDEQYF	TGCAGTGCTAGAGACCCCGCTCCGAGGGGCCCCAGGGACGAGCAGTACTTC
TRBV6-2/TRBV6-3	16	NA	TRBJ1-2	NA	CASSYSNRGRSTGYTF	TGTGCCAGCAGTTACTCGAATCGGGGAAGGTCTACGGGCTACACCTTC
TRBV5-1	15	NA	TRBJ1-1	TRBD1	CASNPSTGGMTEAFF	TGCGCCAGCAACCCCTCGACAGGGGGAATGACTGAAGCTTTCTTT
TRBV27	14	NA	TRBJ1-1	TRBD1	CASSTKQGRDEAFF	TGTGCCAGCAGTACCAAACAGGGGCGAGATGAAGCTTTCTTT